This T cell receptor (beta chain) is from a study of blood T cell repertoires in COVID-19. Across the study: T cells, B-cell-depleted T cells, or PBMCs supplied cDNA or gDNA.

Participants' reported clinical history set cohort assignment. Donors in Cohort 3 counted as recovered after two negative PCRs, clearance, or symptom resolution. Repertoires were generated with immunoSEQ multiplex PCR, while TCRdb's copy carries only in-frame clones and drops some. This repertoire shows about 250,000 clones, under 90% found once; its top ten account for about 14%. Input material: PBMCs or T cells enriched from blood (not recorded which). This sequence was found in a man aged 18 to 29 who had recovered from COVID-19.

The DNA for the CDR3 is TGCGCCAGCAGCCCGGGGACAGGGAGGCAGCCCCAGCATTTT. Translating gives CASSPGTGRQPQHF. J is TRBJ1-5 and V is TRBV5-1, with 9 bases aligning to TRBD1. CDR3 length equals 14 residues. Unmatched junction bases numbered 6, after V lost 4 bases and J lost 7 bases. Germline V gives CDR1 SGHRS, CDR2 YFSETQ.